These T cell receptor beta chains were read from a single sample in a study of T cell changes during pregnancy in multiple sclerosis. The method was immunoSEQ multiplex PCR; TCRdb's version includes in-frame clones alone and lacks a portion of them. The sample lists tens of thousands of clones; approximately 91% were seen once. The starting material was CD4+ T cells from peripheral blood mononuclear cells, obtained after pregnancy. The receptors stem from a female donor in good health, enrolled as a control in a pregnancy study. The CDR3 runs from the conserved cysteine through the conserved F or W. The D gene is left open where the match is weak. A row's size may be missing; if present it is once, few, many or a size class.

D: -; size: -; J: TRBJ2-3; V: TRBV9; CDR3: CASSVARGNTDTQYF; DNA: TGTGCCAGCAGCGTAGCACGGGGGAACACAGATACGCAGTATTTT
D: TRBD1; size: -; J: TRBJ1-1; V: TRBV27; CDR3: CASSTRTGGQMNTEAFF; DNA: TGTGCCAGCAGTACCCGGACAGGGGGCCAGATGAACACTGAAGCTTTCTTT
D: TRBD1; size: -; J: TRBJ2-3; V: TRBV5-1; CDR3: CASRPGQNTDTQYF; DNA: TGCGCCAGCCGCCCGGGACAGAACACAGATACGCAGTATTTT
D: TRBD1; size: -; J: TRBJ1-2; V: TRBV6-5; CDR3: CASSSSRDSLYGYTF; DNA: TGTGCCAGCAGTTCCAGTCGGGACAGCCTCTATGGCTACACCTTC
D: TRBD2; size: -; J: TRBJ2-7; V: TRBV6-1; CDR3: CASSVSGGTYEQYF; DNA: TGTGCCAGCAGTGTTAGCGGGGGCACCTACGAGCAGTACTTC
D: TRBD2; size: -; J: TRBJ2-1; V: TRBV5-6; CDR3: CASSFRLAGGSRNEQFF; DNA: TGTGCCAGCAGCTTCCGACTAGCGGGAGGATCTAGAAATGAGCAGTTCTTC
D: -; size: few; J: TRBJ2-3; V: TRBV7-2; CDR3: CASSLVGGTDTQYF; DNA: TGTGCCAGCAGCTTAGTCGGGGGCACAGATACGCAGTATTTT
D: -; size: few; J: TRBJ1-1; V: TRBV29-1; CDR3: CSVEGRVHTEAFF; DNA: TGCAGCGTGGAGGGGCGGGTCCACACTGAAGCTTTCTTT
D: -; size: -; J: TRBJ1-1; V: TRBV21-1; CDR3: CASSERQGEITEAFF; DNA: TGTGCCAGCAGCGAGAGACAGGGGGAGATCACTGAAGCTTTCTTT
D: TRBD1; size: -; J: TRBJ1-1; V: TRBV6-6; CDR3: CASSQTGGEAFF; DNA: TGTGCCAGCAGTCAAACAGGGGGGGAAGCTTTCTTT
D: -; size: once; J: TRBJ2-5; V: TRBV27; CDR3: CASSQVVTGETQYF; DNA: TGTGCCAGCAGTCAAGTGGTTACGGGAGAGACCCAGTACTTC
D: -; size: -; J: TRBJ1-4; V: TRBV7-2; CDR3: CASSLGTLTNEKLFF; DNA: TGTGCCAGCAGCTTAGGGACTCTAACTAATGAAAAACTGTTTTTT
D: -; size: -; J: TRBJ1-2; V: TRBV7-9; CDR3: CASSLAAGRRNYGYTF; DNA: TGTGCCAGCAGCTTAGCCGCAGGCCGCAGGAACTATGGCTACACCTTC
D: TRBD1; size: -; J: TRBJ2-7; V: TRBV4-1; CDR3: CASSQDDPGQGYYEQYF; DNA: TGCGCCAGCAGCCAAGATGACCCGGGACAGGGGTACTACGAGCAGTACTTC
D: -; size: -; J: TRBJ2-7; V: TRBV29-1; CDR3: CSVGGVADYEQYF; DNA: TGCAGCGTTGGTGGTGTAGCGGACTACGAGCAGTACTTC
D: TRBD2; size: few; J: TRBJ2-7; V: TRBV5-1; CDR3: CASSPSGGSYEQYF; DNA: TGCGCCAGCAGCCCAAGCGGGGGCTCCTACGAGCAGTACTTC
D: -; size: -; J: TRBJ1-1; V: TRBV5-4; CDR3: CASSLSVVRGRTTEAFF; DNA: TGTGCCAGCAGCTTGTCGGTAGTTCGGGGGAGAACCACTGAAGCTTTCTTT
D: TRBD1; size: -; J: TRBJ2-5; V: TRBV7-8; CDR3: CASSPGQGQETQYF; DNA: TGTGCCAGCAGCCCAGGACAGGGCCAAGAGACCCAGTACTTC
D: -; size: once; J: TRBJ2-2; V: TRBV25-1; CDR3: CASSELLRGELFF; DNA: TGTGCCAGCAGTGAATTATTACGGGGGGAGCTGTTTTTT
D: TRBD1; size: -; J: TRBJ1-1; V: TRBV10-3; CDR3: CAINDRGGTEAFF; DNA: TGTGCCATCAACGACAGGGGGGGCACTGAAGCTTTCTTT
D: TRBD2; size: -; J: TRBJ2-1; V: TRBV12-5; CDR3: CAAGTSGNNEQFF; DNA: TGTGCTGCGGGCACTAGCGGGAACAATGAGCAGTTCTTC
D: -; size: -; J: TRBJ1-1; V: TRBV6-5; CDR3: CASSYSPGDSLGFF; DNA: TGTGCCAGCAGTTACTCGCCGGGGGACTCACTAGGTTTCTTT
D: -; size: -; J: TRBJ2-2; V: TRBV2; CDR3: CASSRDIGGGELFF; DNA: TGTGCCAGCAGCCGGGACATCGGAGGCGGGGAGCTGTTTTTT
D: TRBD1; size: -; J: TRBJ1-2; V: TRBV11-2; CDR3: CASSLDGQGFYGYTF; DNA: TGTGCCAGCAGCTTAGATGGACAGGGCTTCTATGGCTACACCTTC
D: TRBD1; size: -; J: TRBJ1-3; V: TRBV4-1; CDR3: CASSPGQLSGNTIYF; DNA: TGCGCCAGCAGCCCGGGACAGCTCTCTGGAAACACCATATATTTT
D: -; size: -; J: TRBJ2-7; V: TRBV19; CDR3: CASSMGHSYEQYF; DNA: TGTGCCAGTAGTATGGGACACTCCTACGAGCAGTACTTC
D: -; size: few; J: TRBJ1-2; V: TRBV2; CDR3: CASPRTDYNYGYTF; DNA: TGTGCCAGTCCCCGGACAGACTACAACTATGGCTACACCTTC
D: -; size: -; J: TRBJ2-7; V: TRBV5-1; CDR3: CASSWDWNSYEQYF; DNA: TGCGCCAGCAGTTGGGACTGGAACTCCTACGAGCAGTACTTC